The 29 T cell receptor beta chains reported below all come from one sample, sequenced in a study of Graves' ophthalmopathy and Graves' hyperthyroidism. Investigators amplified TCR beta CDR3 regions from RNA transcripts. HTBI-primed RT-PCR formed the first round, and a multiplex PCR formed the second. TCRdb independently ran MiXCR on the multiplex PCR reads; one entry per CDR3 protein. Of 450,000 or so distinct CDR3 sequences in the sample, approximately 15% were seen once. The sequenced material came from blood. The source is a woman aged 25 to 39 with Graves' ophthalmopathy.

The chain combines TRBV30 with TRBJ2-5, with 9 positions matching TRBD1. The CDR3 is 14 amino acids. Germline values: CDR1 GTSNPN, CDR2 SVGIG (reference sequence). Trimming took 3 bases from V and 5 from J; bases not matched to a gene: 7. The CDR3 here is CAWSWDRDGETQYF. The CDR3 nucleotides are TGTGCCTGGAGCTGGGACAGGGACGGGGAGACCCAGTACTTC.

This clonotype was seen ten or more times. This chain connects TRBV28 to TRBJ2-2, with 7 bases fitting TRBD1. CDR1 is MDHEN, CDR2 SYDVKM, per germline. With 6 bases clipped from V and 6 bases from J, the junction kept 10 bases outside the gene matches. This CDR3 spans 15 amino acids. This CDR3 is CASRQTGARAGELFF. CDR3 DNA sequence: TGTGCCAGCAGACAAACAGGGGCAAGGGCCGGGGAGCTGTTTTTT.

The chain links TRBV12-3 or TRBV12-4 to TRBJ2-2; TRBD2 agrees at 8 bases. V was pared by 9 bases and J by 8 bases, with 8 bases of the junction left unmatched. The CDR3 has 13 residues. The CDR3 DNA reads TGTGCCAGTCACAGCGGGAGTGGAGGGGAGCTGTTTTTT. Its translation: CASHSGSGGELFF.

This clonotype was observed many times. This chain links TRBV6-1 with TRBJ1-2; 9 bases line up with TRBD1. V was pared by 10 bases and J by 7 bases, with 13 bases of the junction left unmatched. Germline CDR1 and CDR2: MNHNS and SASEGT. The CDR3 spans 14 residues. CDR3 DNA: TGTGCCACCTTGAGGGACAGGGAACTTTCTGGCTACACCTTC. Translation: CATLRDRELSGYTF.

This clonotype was counted a few times. The V gene is TRBV2, the J gene TRBJ2-7; 8 bases line up with TRBD2. V lost 6 bases to trimming and J lost 1 base; unmatched junction nucleotides: 8. Germline V gives CDR1 SNHLY, CDR2 FYNNEI. This CDR3 is built from 15 residues. CDR3 amino acids: CASRLSGSVSYEQYF. DNA for the CDR3: TGTGCCAGCAGATTGAGCGGGAGCGTTTCCTACGAGCAGTACTTC. Combining the CDR3 with reference TRBV2 and TRBJ2-7 gives the whole variable domain EPEVTQTPSHQVTQMGQEVILRCVPISNHLYFYWYRQILGQKVEFLVSFYNNEISEKSEIFDDQFSVERPDGSNFTLKIRSTKLEDSAMYFCASRLSGSVSYEQYFGPGTRLTVT.

This clonotype occurred many times. The chain combines TRBV6-1 with TRBJ2-2; D is possibly TRBD1 (6 bases). Germline CDR1 MNHNS, CDR2 SASEGT. V was clipped by 7 bases and J by 1 base, with 13 bases between them. The CDR3 is 15 amino acids. As DNA, the CDR3 is TGTGCCAGCACCTTAGGACAGTGGAACACCGGGGAGCTGTTTTTT. Translated: CASTLGQWNTGELFF.

This clonotype came up many times. V and J are TRBV6-1 and TRBJ1-1, with D uncertain. V was pared by 0 bases and J by 1 base, with 3 bases between. This CDR3 has 13 amino acids. Germline values: CDR1 MNHNS, CDR2 SASEGT. CDR3 bases: TGTGCCAGCAGTGAAGCACGGAACACTGAAGCTTTCTTT. It encodes CASSEARNTEAFF.

This clonotype was seen repeatedly, ten times or more. The genes are TRBV24-1 and TRBJ2-5, with TRBD1 matching 9 bases. Trimming cost V 6 bases and J 0 bases; bases outside gene matches: 4. The CDR3 is 15 residues long. In germline, CDR1 is KGHDR, CDR2 SFDVKD. The DNA of the CDR3 is TGTGCCACCAGTCCCGGGACAGGGAACCAAGAGACCCAGTACTTC. Its translation is CATSPGTGNQETQYF.

This clonotype showed up many times. This chain connects TRBV2 to TRBJ2-5; D is perhaps TRBD2 (7 bases). Germline CDR1 is SNHLY and CDR2 is FYNNEI. The length of the CDR3 is 15 residues. The V end was cut by 3 bases, the J end by 4 bases, with 15 bases between. CDR3 sequence reads: CASSDGGGAGETQYF. DNA for the CDR3: TGTGCCAGCAGTGATGGTGGGGGGGCGGGAGAGACCCAGTACTTC.

This clonotype was seen a few times. The J gene is TRBJ1-6, the V gene TRBV11-1; TRBD1 is a possible D gene (5 bases). The germline CDR1 and CDR2 sequences are SGHAT and FQDESV (reference sequence). Deletions cut 2 bases from V and 11 bases from J, with 16 bases between. CDR3 length: 15 residues. The DNA of the CDR3 is TGTGCCAGCAGCTTATCGTCGGGGGAGTCGGCACCCCTCCACTTT. Translated, it gives CASSLSSGESAPLHF. The variable domain in full, with the rest retrieved from reference TRBV11-1 and TRBJ1-6, is EAEVAQSPRYKITEKSQAVAFWCDPISGHATLYWYRQILGQGPELLVQFQDESVVDDSQLPKDRFSAERLKGVDSTLKIQPAELGDSAMYLCASSLSSGESAPLHFGNGTRLTVT.

The V and J genes are TRBV6-2 or TRBV6-3 and TRBJ2-7; D is undetermined. CDR3 size: 12 residues. Deletions cut 8 bases from V and 2 bases from J, with 10 bases between. Germline V CDR1 and CDR2: MNHEY, SVGEGT. This CDR3 is CASAAVPYEQYF. CDR3 nucleotide sequence: TGTGCCAGCGCCGCGGTCCCCTACGAGCAGTACTTC.

As concerns this clonotype: One base away lies a much larger clone, so this may be a sequencing read error. The chain links TRBV2 to TRBJ2-7, with 9 bases that match TRBD2. Germline V gives CDR1 SNHLY, CDR2 FYNNEI. CDR3 length: 13 amino acids. DNA for the CDR3: TGTGCCTGCAGTGAGGTTAGCGGGAGCGAGCAGTACTTC. This translates into CACSEVSGSEQYF. Complete variable domain (other parts from reference TRBV2 and TRBJ2-7): EPEVTQTPSHQVTQMGQEVILRCVPISNHLYFYWYRQILGQKVEFLVSFYNNEISEKSEIFDDQFSVERPDGSNFTLKIRSTKLEDSAMYFCACSEVSGSEQYFGPGTRLTVT.

The V call is TRBV20-1, the J call TRBJ2-2; weak D call: TRBD1 (6 bases). V was cut by 0 bases and J by 6 bases, with 14 bases left in between. Germline values: CDR1 DFQATT, CDR2 SNEGSKA (reference sequence). The length of the CDR3 is 15 residues. The CDR3 protein is CSARDFQGPAGELFF. CDR3 DNA: TGCAGTGCTAGAGATTTCCAGGGGCCCGCCGGGGAGCTGTTTTTT.

This clonotype came up many times. J is TRBJ2-3 and V is TRBV12-3 or TRBV12-4; TRBD2 matches at 16 bases. The CDR3 has 18 residues. J gave up 2 bases and V 5 bases, and 7 bases lay outside the gene matches. The CDR3 loop is CASSPRGLAGGTTDTQYF. Here the CDR3 DNA reads TGTGCCAGCAGTCCTCGGGGACTAGCGGGGGGGACCACAGATACGCAGTATTTT.

There are many counts of this clonotype. This sequence joins TRBV6-1 and TRBJ1-3; the D gene is possibly TRBD1 (5 bases). Trimming removed 7 bases from V and 4 bases from J, with 17 bases in between. CDR1 is MNHNS and CDR2 is SASEGT in the germline V gene. There are 15 residues in the CDR3. This chain's CDR3 is CASIKRAGKGNTIYF. Here the CDR3 DNA reads TGTGCCAGCATCAAGAGGGCAGGGAAGGGAAACACCATATATTTT.

Many counts were recorded for this clonotype. The CDR3 protein is CASSLGRAEYGYTF. The DNA for the CDR3 is TGTGCCAGCAGCTTAGGGAGGGCTGAATATGGCTACACCTTC. J is TRBJ1-2 and V is TRBV7-9; no clear D. CDR1 SEHNR and CDR2 FQNEAQ come from the germline V gene (reference sequence). The CDR3 is made up of 14 amino acids. V lost 1 base, J lost 5 bases, and 11 bases lay in between.

This clonotype was counted at least ten times. CDR3 region: CASSPYRAGAQHF. CDR3 sequence (DNA): TGTGCCAGCTCACCCTACAGGGCCGGGGCCCAGCATTTT. V is TRBV18 and J is TRBJ1-5; possible D gene TRBD1, 6 bases. Germline loops: CDR1 KGHSH, CDR2 LQKENI. This CDR3 spans 13 amino acids. Trimming left V 3 bases short and J 11 bases short, with 14 bases between.

There are many counts of this clonotype. J is TRBJ1-2 and V is TRBV28; a weak D match, TRBD1 (6 bases). Trimming removed 10 bases from V and 5 bases from J, with 29 bases in between. The CDR3 sequence is 17 residues long. CDR1 and CDR2 from the germline V gene are MDHEN and SYDVKM. The CDR3 DNA reads TGTGCCACCCAGGGGCCCACAGGCACTTATAGGGTTTATGGCTACACCTTC. Protein product: CATQGPTGTYRVYGYTF.

This clonotype was recorded many times. The chain recombines TRBV12-3 or TRBV12-4 with TRBJ1-3; D might be TRBD1 (6 bases). The CDR3 loop spans 17 amino acids. V was cut by 7 bases and J by 0 bases, with 19 bases left in between. CDR3: CASTYPGGRSSGNTIYF. CDR3 DNA sequence: TGTGCCAGCACTTACCCGGGGGGCAGATCCTCTGGAAACACCATATATTTT.

V and J are TRBV2 and TRBJ2-7, with D tentatively TRBD1 (5 bases). The CDR3 is 13 amino acids. V shed 3 bases and J shed 5 bases, with 11 bases lying between them. CDR1 is SNHLY and CDR2 is FYNNEI in the germline V gene. In DNA, the CDR3 is TGTGCCAGCAGTGATGGAGACAGTCACGAGCAGTACTTC. Residues: CASSDGDSHEQYF.

Comments on this clonotype: An end of the junction differs from the germline gene, which may be a read error. This chain joins TRBV28 and TRBJ2-7; D unresolved. The germline V gene encodes CDR1 MDHEN and CDR2 SYDVKM. The CDR3 totals 14 residues. The CDR3 coding sequence is TGTGCCAGCAATCCGGGCCCAACGGTGCGAGAGCTGTACTTC. This gives the protein CASNPGPTVRELYF.

In the case of this clonotype: Being one base from a much bigger clone, this may be a read error. The V gene is TRBV28, the J gene TRBJ2-7; TRBD1 matches 7 bases. The germline V gene encodes CDR1 MDHEN and CDR2 SYDVKM. There are 16 residues in the CDR3. CDR3 nucleotide sequence: TGTTCCAGCAGTGGATCCCTGACAGGGTCGATTGACGAGCAGTACTTC. Translated: CSSSGSLTGSIDEQYF.

The table lists this clonotype with many counts. CDR3 DNA sequence: TGTGCCAGCAGTTACTCCTCCGGGGATTCACCCCTCCACTTT. Translation gives CASSYSSGDSPLHF. The chain recombines TRBV6-5 with TRBJ1-6; no reliable D call. Per the germline V gene, CDR1 is MNHEY and CDR2 is SVGAGI. The ends were cut back, 0 bases at V and 8 bases at J, with 8 bases in the middle. The CDR3 sequence is 14 residues long.

Notes on this clonotype: A read error may be the cause here, since a much bigger clone is one base away. The chain joins TRBV12-3 or TRBV12-4 to TRBJ2-7, with 8 bases that match TRBD2. Unmatched junction bases numbered 10, after V lost 6 bases and J lost 3 bases. The CDR3 runs to 15 residues. CDR3 protein: CASRNRAAGVYEQYF. The CDR3 nucleotides read TGTGCCAGCAGGAACAGAGCAGCGGGGGTCTACGAGCAGTACTTC.

This clonotype was counted at least ten times. DNA of the CDR3: TGCAGTGCTAGAGAGGGGACCAGGGGGGGAAGCAATCAGCCCCAGCATTTT. Its protein is CSAREGTRGGSNQPQHF. This rearrangement joins TRBV20-1 to TRBJ1-5; TRBD1 agrees at 7 bases. The V segment lost 0 bases and the J segment 1 base; nucleotides outside the gene matches: 9. The CDR3 sequence is 17 residues long. Germline values: CDR1 DFQATT, CDR2 SNEGSKA (reference sequence).

This clonotype was recorded at least ten times. The chain combines TRBV5-1 with TRBJ1-1, with D perhaps matching TRBD1 (6 bases). V lost 6 bases, J lost 5 bases, and 17 bases lay in between. Germline lookup yields CDR1 SGHRS and CDR2 YFSETQ. CDR3 length: 14 residues. The CDR3 protein is CASTIGTPMTEAFF. As DNA, the CDR3 is TGCGCCAGCACCATCGGGACACCCATGACTGAAGCTTTCTTT.

This clonotype was picked up many times. The chain carries TRBV28 and TRBJ1-3; D gene uncertain. This CDR3 contains 14 residues. CDR1 and CDR2 from the germline V gene are MDHEN and SYDVKM. Trimming pared 3 bases from V and 0 bases from J, leaving 6 bases between. CDR3 nucleotides: TGTGCCAGCAGTTTGACAAGCTCTGGAAACACCATATATTTT. As protein: CASSLTSSGNTIYF.

The sample holds many counts of this clonotype. The rearrangement joins TRBV7-9 to TRBJ2-3; D gene unclear. Germline V gene sequence: CDR1 SEHNR, CDR2 FQNEAQ (reference sequence). The CDR3 totals 12 residues. V dropped 5 bases and J dropped 6 bases, with 9 bases sitting between them. CDR3: CASSPLGDTQYF. Here the CDR3 DNA reads TGTGCCAGCAGCCCGCTGGGGGATACGCAGTATTTT. The full variable domain, with the rest looked up from reference TRBV7-9 and TRBJ2-3, is DTGVSQNPRHKITKRGQNVTFRCDPISEHNRLYWYRQTLGQGPEFLTYFQNEAQLEKSRLLSDRFSAERPKGSFSTLEIQRTEQGDSAMYLCASSPLGDTQYFGPGTRLTVL.

At least ten counts were recorded for this clonotype. The chain has TRBV30 and TRBJ2-2; D may match TRBD1 or TRBD2 (5 bases each). Trimming took 5 bases from V and 6 from J, leaving 10 bases between them. Germline loops: CDR1 GTSNPN, CDR2 SVGIG (reference sequence). The CDR3 consists of 12 residues. The CDR3 is CAWDLGPGELFF. CDR3 sequence (DNA): TGTGCCTGGGACTTGGGACCCGGGGAGCTGTTTTTT.